The present TCR beta chain was sequenced within a study of cytomegalovirus exposure and HLA in healthy donors. Study as a whole: Inside one of the first data releases sat about 85 million unique TCRs taken from HLA-typed donors. General study results and limits: Per published reports, the classifier diagnosed cytomegalovirus status with high specificity and sensitivity. Among TCR beta chains, those listed as cytomegalovirus-associated numbered about 160.

V shed 4 bases, J shed 3 bases, and the junction held 13 bases outside the gene matches. Germline loops: CDR1 SGDLS, CDR2 YYNGEE. CDR3 length equals 19 residues. Note on this clone: The antigen remains undetermined.

PCR amplification relied on 60 Vbeta primers (plus 13 Jbeta primers). The assay was immunoSEQ multiplex PCR, and TCRdb's table has in-frame clones only and misses some. The table has hundreds of thousands of clones, approximately 80% seen once; the top ten hold roughly 0.7%. The source of this sequence is a boy between 2 and 10 years old in good health and CMV-seronegative. The chain links TRBV9 to TRBJ1-6, with TRBD1 identical over 10 bases. Material: PBMCs. The CDR3 sequence is CASSPRDRGPVSYNSPLHF. The CDR3 DNA follows: TGTGCCAGCAGCCCCCGGGACAGGGGCCCAGTGAGCTATAATTCACCCCTCCACTTT.